Sequencing of this T cell receptor beta chain was carried out in a study of technical replicates of blood from several donors. This clone showed up just a few times. Sequencing used immunoSEQ multiplex PCR; TCRdb keeps in-frame clones, though not all of them. This table has roughly 92,000 clones, roughly 95% appearing once. There are 13 residues in the CDR3. Trimming cost V 8 bases and J 0 bases, with 11 bases left between them. Per germline, CDR1 SNHLY and CDR2 FYNNEI. The chain has TRBV2 and TRBJ2-7; D is possibly TRBD1 (6 bases). The sequencing sample was made of T cells isolated from PBMCs. The clonotype comes from a human donor in good health. Here the CDR3 reads CASGGVYSYEQYF. The CDR3 nucleotides read TGTGCCAGCGGGGGCGTCTACTCCTACGAGCAGTACTTC.